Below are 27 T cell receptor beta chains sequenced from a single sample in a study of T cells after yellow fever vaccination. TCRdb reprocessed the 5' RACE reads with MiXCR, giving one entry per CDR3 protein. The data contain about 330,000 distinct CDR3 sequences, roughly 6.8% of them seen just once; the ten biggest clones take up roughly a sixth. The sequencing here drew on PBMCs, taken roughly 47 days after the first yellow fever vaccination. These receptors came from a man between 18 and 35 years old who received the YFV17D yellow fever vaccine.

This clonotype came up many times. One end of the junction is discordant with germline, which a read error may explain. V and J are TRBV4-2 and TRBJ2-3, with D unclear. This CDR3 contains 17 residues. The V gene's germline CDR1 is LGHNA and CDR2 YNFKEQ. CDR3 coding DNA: TGCGCCAGCAGCCAAGATTTGTGGCAGACTAGCACAGATACGCAGTATTTT. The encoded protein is CASSQDLWQTSTDTQYF.

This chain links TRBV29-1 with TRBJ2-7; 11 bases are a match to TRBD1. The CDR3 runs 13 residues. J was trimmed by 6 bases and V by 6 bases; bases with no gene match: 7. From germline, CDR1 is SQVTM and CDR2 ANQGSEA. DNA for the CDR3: TGCAGCGTGACGGGGACAGGGGGACTCGAGCAGTACTTC. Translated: CSVTGTGGLEQYF.

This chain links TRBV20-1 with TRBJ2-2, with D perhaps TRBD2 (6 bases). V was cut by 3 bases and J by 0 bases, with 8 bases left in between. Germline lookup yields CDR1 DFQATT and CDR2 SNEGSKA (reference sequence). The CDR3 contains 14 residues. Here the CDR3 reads CSARWGANTGELFF. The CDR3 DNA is TGCAGTGCTAGGTGGGGGGCGAACACCGGGGAGCTGTTTTTT.

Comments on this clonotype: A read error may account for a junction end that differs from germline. The CDR3 DNA is TGCGTCAGCAGCCCCGGTCCTAACACTGAAGCTTTCTTT. The encoded protein is CVSSPGPNTEAFF. This chain joins TRBV5-1 and TRBJ1-1; no firm D call. Germline loops: CDR1 SGHRS, CDR2 YFSETQ. The CDR3 is 13 amino acids.

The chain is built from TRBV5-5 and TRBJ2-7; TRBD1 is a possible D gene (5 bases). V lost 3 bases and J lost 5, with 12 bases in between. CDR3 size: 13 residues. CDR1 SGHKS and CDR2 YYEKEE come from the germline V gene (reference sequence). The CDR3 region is CASSSQGVHEQYV. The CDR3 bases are TGTGCCAGCAGCTCCCAGGGTGTCCACGAGCAGTACGTC.

CDR3 sequence (DNA): TGTGCCAGCAGTTTAGAGGGCCTGAACATTCAGTACTTC. Protein: CASSLEGLNIQYF. V gene TRBV12-3 or TRBV12-4 combines with J gene TRBJ2-4; D gene uncertain. This CDR3 comprises 13 residues. V lost 1 base and J 7 bases, leaving 8 bases between the germline ends.

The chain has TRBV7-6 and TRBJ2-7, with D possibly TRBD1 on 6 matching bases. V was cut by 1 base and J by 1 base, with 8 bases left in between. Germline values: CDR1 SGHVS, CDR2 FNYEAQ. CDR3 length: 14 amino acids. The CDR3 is CASSLEGVSYEQYF. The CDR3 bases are TGTGCCAGCAGCTTAGAGGGGGTTTCCTACGAGCAGTACTTC.

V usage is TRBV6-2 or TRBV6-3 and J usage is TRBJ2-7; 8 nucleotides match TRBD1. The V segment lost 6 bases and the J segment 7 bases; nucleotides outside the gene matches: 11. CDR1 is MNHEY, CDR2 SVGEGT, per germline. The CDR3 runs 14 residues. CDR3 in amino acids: CASRRDRPSEEQYF. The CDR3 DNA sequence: TGTGCCAGCAGGCGGGACAGGCCTTCGGAGGAGCAGTACTTC.

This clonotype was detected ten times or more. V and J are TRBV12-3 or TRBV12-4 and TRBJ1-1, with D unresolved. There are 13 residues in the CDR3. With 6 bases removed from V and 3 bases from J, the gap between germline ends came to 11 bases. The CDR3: CASSHSPDTEAFF. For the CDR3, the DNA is TGTGCCAGCAGCCACTCACCTGACACTGAAGCTTTCTTT.

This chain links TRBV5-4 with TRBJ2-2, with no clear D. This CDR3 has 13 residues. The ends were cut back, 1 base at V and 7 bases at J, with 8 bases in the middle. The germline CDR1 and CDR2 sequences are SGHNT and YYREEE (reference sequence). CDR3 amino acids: CASSLFSLGELFF. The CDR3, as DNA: TGTGCCAGCAGCTTGTTTAGCCTCGGGGAGCTGTTTTTT.

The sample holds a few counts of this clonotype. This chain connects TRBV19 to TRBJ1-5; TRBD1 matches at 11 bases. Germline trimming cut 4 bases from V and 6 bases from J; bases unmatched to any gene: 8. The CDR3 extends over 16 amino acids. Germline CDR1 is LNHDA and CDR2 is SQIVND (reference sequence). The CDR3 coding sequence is TGTGCCAGTAGTAATATGGGACAGGGGGTAGGTCAGCCCCAGCATTTT. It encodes CASSNMGQGVGQPQHF.

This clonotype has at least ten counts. The CDR3 DNA sequence: TGTGCCATCAGTGGGTCAACCACTAGCGGGGGATACGAGCAGTACTTC. Protein: CAISGSTTSGGYEQYF. V usage is TRBV10-3 and J usage is TRBJ2-7; 11 positions agree with TRBD2. V shed 4 bases and J 4 bases; nucleotides not matched to a gene: 9. The length of the CDR3 is 16 residues. The germline V gene encodes CDR1 ENHRY and CDR2 SYGVKD.

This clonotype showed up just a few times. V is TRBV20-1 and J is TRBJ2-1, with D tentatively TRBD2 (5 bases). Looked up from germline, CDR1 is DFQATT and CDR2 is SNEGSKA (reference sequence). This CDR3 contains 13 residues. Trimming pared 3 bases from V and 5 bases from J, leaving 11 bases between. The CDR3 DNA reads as TGCAGTGCTAGGGCTAGCCTAAACAATGAGCAGTTCTTC. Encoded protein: CSARASLNNEQFF.

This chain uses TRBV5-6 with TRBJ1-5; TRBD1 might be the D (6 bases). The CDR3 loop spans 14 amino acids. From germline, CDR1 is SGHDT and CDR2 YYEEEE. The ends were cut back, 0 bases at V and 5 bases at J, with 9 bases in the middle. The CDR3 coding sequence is TGTGCCAGCAGCTTGGAGGGGGGGGATCAGCCCCAGCATTTT. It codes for CASSLEGGDQPQHF. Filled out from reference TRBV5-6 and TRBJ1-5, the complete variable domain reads DAGVTQSPTHLIKTRGQQVTLRCSPKSGHDTVSWYQQALGQGPQFIFQYYEEEERQRGNFPDRFSGHQFPNYSSELNVNALLLGDSALYLCASSLEGGDQPQHFGDGTRLSIL.

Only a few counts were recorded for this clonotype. The CDR3 here is CASSGPGTAPLHF. The DNA of the CDR3 is TGTGCCAGTAGTGGACCTGGGACGGCACCCCTCCACTTT. V is TRBV19 and J is TRBJ1-6; D is perhaps TRBD1 (5 bases). V lost 5 bases and J lost 11, with 13 bases in between. Germline CDR1 reads LNHDA; CDR2 reads SQIVND (reference sequence). The CDR3 totals 13 residues. Filled out from reference TRBV19 and TRBJ1-6, the complete variable domain reads DGGITQSPKYLFRKEGQNVTLSCEQNLNHDAMYWYRQDPGQGLRLIYYSQIVNDFQKGDIAEGYSVSREKKESFPLTVTSAQKNPTAFYLCASSGPGTAPLHFGNGTRLTVT.

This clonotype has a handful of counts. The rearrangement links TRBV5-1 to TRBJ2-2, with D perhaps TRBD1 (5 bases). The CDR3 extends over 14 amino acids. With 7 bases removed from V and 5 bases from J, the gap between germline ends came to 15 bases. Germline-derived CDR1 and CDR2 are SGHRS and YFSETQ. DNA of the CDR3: TGCGCCAGCCGTGGGGCGGAACTAACCGGGGAGCTGTTTTTT. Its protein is CASRGAELTGELFF. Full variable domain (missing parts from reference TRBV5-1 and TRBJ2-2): KAGVTQTPRYLIKTRGQQVTLSCSPISGHRSVSWYQQTPGQGLQFLFEYFSETQRNKGNFPGRFSGRQFSNSRSEMNVSTLELGDSALYLCASRGAELTGELFFGEGSRLTVL.

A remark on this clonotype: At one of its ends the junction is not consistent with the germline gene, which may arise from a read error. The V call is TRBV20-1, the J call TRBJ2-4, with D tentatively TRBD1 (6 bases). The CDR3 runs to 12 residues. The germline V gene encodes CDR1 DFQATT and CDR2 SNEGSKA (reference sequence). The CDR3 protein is CSARGRGVILYF. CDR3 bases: TGCAGTGCTAGGGGCAGGGGCGTTATTCTGTACTTC.

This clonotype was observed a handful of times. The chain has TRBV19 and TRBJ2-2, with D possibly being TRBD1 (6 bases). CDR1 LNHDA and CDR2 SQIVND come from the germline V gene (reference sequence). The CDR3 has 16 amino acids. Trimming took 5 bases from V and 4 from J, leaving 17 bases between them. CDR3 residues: CASSPNPGDSTGELFF. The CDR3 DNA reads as TGTGCCAGTAGTCCAAACCCAGGGGATAGCACCGGGGAGCTGTTTTTT.

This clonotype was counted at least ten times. The CDR3 DNA follows: TGTGCCAGCAGCCATCTAGCGGGGGGGCGCACCTACAATGAGCAGTTCTTC. This gives the protein CASSHLAGGRTYNEQFF. The chain recombines TRBV14 with TRBJ2-1; 12 bases agree with TRBD2. The CDR3 loop spans 17 amino acids. With 3 bases clipped from V and 2 bases from J, the junction kept 5 bases outside the gene matches. CDR1 is SGHDN and CDR2 is FVKESK in the germline V gene.

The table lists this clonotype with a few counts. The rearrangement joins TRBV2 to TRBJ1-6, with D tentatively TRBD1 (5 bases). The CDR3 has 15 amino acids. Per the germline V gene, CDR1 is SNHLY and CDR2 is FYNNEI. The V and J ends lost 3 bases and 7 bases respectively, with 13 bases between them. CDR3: CASSEGQGRNSPLHF. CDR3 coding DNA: TGTGCCAGCAGTGAGGGCCAGGGAAGGAATTCACCCCTCCACTTT. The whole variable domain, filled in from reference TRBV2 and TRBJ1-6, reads EPEVTQTPSHQVTQMGQEVILRCVPISNHLYFYWYRQILGQKVEFLVSFYNNEISEKSEIFDDQFSVERPDGSNFTLKIRSTKLEDSAMYFCASSEGQGRNSPLHFGNGTRLTVT.

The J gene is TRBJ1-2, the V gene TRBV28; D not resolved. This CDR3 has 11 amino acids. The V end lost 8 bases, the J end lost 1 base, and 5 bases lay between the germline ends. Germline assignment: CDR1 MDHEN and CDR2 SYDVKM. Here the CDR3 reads CASWVNYGYTF. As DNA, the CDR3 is TGTGCCAGCTGGGTTAACTATGGCTACACCTTC.

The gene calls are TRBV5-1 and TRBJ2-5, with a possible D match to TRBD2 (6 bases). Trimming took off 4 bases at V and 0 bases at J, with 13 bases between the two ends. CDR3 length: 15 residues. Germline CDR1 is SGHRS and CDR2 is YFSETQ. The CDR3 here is CASSRSGEYQETQYF. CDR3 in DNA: TGCGCCAGCAGCAGGTCGGGGGAGTACCAAGAGACCCAGTACTTC.

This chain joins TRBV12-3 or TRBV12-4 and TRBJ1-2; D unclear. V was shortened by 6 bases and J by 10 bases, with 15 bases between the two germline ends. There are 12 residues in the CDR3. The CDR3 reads CASRAFKGAYTF. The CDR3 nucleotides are TGTGCCAGCAGGGCCTTTAAGGGCGCCTACACCTTC.

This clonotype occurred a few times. The CDR3 sequence is CASSFFRALSYEQYF. DNA for the CDR3: TGTGCCAGCAGCTTCTTCCGGGCCCTCTCCTACGAGCAGTACTTC. The V call is TRBV5-6, the J call TRBJ2-7, with D hard to call. Germline CDR1 and CDR2: SGHDT and YYEEEE. Trimming removed 2 bases at V and 0 bases at J, with 12 bases between. The CDR3 is 15 amino acids.

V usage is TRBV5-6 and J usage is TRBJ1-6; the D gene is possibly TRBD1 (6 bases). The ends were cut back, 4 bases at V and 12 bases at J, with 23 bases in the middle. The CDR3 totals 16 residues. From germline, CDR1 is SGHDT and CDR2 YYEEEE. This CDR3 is CASSRQAHRLLGPLHF. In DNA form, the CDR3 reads TGTGCCAGCAGCCGACAGGCTCATCGGTTGTTGGGACCCCTCCACTTT.

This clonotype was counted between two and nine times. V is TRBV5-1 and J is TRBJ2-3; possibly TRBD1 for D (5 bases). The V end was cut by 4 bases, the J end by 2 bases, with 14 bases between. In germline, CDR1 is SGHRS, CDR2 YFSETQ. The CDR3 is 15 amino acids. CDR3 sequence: CASSRLQAITDTQYF. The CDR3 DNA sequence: TGCGCCAGCAGCCGGCTACAGGCGATCACAGATACGCAGTATTTT.

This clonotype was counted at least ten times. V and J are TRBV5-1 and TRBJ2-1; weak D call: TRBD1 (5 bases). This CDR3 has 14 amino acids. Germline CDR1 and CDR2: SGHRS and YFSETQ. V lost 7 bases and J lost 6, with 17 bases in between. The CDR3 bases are TGCGCCAGCCAACTAACGGTGGGGCCCAATGAGCAGTTCTTC. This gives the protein CASQLTVGPNEQFF.